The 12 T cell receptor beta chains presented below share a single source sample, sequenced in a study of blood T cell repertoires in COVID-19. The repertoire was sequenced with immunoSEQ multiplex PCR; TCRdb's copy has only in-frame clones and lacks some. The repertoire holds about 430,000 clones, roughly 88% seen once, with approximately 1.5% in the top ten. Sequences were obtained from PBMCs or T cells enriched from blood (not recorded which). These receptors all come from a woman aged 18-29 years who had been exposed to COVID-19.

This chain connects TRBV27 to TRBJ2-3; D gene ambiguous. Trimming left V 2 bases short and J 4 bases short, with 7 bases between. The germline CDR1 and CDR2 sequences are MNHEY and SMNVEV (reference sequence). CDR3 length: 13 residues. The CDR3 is CASSLIFSDTQYF. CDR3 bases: TGTGCCAGCAGTTTAATCTTCTCAGATACGCAGTATTTT.

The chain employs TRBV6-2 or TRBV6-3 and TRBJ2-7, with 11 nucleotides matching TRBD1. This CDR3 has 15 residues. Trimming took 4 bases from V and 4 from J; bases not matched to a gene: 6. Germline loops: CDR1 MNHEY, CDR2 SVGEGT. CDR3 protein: CASSSAGTGGYEQYF. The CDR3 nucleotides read TGTGCCAGCAGTTCTGCCGGGACAGGGGGTTACGAGCAGTACTTC.

For the CDR3, the DNA is TGTGCTAGTGGCGACGGAGGTACAGATACGCAGTATTTT. This translates into CASGDGGTDTQYF. This chain joins TRBV12-5 and TRBJ2-3, with TRBD2 as a possible D gene (5 bases). Germline V gene lookup returns CDR1 LGHNT and CDR2 FRNRAP. Trimming shortened V by 6 bases and J by 3 bases, and 10 bases separated the two germline ends. The CDR3 runs to 13 residues.

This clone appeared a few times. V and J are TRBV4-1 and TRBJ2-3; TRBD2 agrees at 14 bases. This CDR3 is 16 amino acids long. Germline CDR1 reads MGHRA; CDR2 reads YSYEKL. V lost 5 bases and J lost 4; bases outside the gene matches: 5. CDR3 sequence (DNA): TGCGCCAGCAGCGCTGGGACTAGCGGGAGATCAGATACGCAGTATTTT. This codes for CASSAGTSGRSDTQYF.

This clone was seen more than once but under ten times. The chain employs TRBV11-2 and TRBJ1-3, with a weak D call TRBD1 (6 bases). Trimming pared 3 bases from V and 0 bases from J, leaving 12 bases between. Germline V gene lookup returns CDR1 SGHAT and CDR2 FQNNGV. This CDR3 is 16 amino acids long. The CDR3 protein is CASSLAGQISGNTIYF. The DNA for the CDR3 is TGTGCCAGCAGCTTGGCCGGACAGATCTCTGGAAACACCATATATTTT.

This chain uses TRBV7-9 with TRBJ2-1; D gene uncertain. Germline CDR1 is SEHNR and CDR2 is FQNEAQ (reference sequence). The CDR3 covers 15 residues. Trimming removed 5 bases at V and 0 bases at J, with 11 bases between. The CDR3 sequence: CASSPAAYSYNEQFF. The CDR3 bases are TGTGCCAGCAGCCCCGCCGCGTACTCCTACAATGAGCAGTTCTTC. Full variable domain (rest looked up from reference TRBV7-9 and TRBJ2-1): DTGVSQNPRHKITKRGQNVTFRCDPISEHNRLYWYRQTLGQGPEFLTYFQNEAQLEKSRLLSDRFSAERPKGSFSTLEIQRTEQGDSAMYLCASSPAAYSYNEQFFGPGTRLTVL.

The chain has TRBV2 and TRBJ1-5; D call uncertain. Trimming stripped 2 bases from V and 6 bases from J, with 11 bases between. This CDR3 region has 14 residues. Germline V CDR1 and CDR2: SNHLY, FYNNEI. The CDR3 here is CASSENGRGQPQHF. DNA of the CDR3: TGTGCCAGCAGTGAAAACGGGAGAGGTCAGCCCCAGCATTTT.

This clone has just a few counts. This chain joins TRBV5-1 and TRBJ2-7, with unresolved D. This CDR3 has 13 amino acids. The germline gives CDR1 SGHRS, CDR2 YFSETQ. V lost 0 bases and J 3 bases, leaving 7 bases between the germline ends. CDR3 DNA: TGCGCCAGCAGCTTGGTACAGAACTACGAGCAGTACTTC. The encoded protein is CASSLVQNYEQYF.

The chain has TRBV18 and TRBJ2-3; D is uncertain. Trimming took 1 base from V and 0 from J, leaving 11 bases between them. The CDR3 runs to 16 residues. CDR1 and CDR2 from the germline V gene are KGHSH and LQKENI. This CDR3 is CASSPLSLSSTDTQYF. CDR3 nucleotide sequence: TGTGCCAGCTCACCACTCAGTCTTTCTAGCACAGATACGCAGTATTTT.

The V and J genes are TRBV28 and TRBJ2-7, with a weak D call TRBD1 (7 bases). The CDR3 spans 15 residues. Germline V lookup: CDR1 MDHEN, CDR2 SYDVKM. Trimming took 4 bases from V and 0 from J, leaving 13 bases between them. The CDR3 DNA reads TGTGCCAGCAGTTCCCGGGGGACAGCCTCCTACGAGCAGTACTTC. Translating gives CASSSRGTASYEQYF.

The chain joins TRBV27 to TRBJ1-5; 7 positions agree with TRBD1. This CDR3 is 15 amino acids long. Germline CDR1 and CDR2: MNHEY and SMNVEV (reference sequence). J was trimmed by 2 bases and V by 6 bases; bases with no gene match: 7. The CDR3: CASSADRAGNQPQHF. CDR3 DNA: TGTGCCAGCAGCGCCGACAGGGCGGGCAATCAGCCCCAGCATTTT.

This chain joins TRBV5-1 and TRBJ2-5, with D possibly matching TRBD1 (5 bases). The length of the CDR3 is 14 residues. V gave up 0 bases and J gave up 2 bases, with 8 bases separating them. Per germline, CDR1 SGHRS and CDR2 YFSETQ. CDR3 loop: CASSLVPGQETQYF. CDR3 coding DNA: TGCGCCAGCAGCTTGGTCCCAGGGCAAGAGACCCAGTACTTC. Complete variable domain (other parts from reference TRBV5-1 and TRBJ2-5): KAGVTQTPRYLIKTRGQQVTLSCSPISGHRSVSWYQQTPGQGLQFLFEYFSETQRNKGNFPGRFSGRQFSNSRSEMNVSTLELGDSALYLCASSLVPGQETQYFGPGTRLLVL.